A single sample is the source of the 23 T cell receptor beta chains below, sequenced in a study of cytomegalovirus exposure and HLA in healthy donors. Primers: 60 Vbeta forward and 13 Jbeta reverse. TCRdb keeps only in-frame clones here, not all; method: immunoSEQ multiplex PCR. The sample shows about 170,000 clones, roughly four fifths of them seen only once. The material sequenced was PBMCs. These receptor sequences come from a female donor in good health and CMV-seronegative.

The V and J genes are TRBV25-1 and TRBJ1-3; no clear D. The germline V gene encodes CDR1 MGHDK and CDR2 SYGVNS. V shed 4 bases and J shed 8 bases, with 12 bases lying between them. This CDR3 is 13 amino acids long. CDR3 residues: CASSVHGRDTIYF. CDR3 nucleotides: TGTGCCAGCAGTGTCCACGGGAGGGACACCATATATTTT.

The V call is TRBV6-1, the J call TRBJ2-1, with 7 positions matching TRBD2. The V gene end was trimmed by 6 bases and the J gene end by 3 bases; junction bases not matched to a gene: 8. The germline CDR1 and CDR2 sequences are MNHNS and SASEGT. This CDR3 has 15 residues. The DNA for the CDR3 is TGTGCCAGCAGGGGAGGGCGGCGCTTCTACAATGAGCAGTTCTTC. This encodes CASRGGRRFYNEQFF.

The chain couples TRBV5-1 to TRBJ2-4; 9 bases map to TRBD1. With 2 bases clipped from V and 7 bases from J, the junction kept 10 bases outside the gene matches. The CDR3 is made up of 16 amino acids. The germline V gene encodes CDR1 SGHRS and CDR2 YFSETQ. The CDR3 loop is CASSLRDRDGQNIQYF. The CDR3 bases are TGCGCCAGCAGCTTAAGGGACAGGGATGGGCAGAACATTCAGTACTTC.

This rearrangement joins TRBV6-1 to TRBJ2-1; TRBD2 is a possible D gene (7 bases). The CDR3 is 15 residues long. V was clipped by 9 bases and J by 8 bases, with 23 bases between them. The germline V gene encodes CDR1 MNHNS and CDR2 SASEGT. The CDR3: CARGGGGTRGDEQFF. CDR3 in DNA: TGTGCCAGAGGGGGAGGGGGAACTCGAGGGGATGAGCAGTTCTTC.

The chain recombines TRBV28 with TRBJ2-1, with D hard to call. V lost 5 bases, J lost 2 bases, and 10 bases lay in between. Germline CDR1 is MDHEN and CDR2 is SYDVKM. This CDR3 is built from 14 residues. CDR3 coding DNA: TGTGCCAGCAGTCTTTATCAGGCCTACAATGAGCAGTTCTTC. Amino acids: CASSLYQAYNEQFF.

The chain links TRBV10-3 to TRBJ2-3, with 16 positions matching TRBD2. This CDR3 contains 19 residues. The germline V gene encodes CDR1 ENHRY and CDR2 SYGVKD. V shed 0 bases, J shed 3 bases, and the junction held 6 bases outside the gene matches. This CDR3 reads CAISESGLAGGPPTDTQYF. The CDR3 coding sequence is TGTGCCATCAGTGAGTCGGGACTAGCGGGGGGGCCTCCGACAGATACGCAGTATTTT.

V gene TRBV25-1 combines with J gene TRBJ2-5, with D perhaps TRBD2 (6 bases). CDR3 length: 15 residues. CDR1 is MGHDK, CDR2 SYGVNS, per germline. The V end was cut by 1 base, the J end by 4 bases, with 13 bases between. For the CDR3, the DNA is TGTGCCAGCAGTGAATCCCTGGGTAGCGGAGAGACCCAGTACTTC. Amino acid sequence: CASSESLGSGETQYF.

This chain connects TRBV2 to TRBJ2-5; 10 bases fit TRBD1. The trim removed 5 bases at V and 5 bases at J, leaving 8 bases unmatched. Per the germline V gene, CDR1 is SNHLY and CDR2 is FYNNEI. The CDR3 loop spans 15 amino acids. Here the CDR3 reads CASSPRTGGSETQYF. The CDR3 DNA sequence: TGTGCCAGCAGTCCCAGGACAGGGGGTAGCGAGACCCAGTACTTC.

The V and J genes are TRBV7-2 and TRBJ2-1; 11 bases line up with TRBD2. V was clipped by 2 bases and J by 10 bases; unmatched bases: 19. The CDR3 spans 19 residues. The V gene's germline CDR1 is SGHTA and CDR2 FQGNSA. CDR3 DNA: TGTGCCAGCAGCTTAACCCTGATTTCTAGCGGGAGGCCCAGTGCCGAGCAGTTCTTC. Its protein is CASSLTLISSGRPSAEQFF.

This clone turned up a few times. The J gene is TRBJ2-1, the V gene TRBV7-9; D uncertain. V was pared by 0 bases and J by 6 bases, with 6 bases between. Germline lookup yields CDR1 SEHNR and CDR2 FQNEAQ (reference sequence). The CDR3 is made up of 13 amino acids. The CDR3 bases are TGTGCCAGCAGCTTAGCTGCGTCCAATGAGCAGTTCTTC. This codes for CASSLAASNEQFF.

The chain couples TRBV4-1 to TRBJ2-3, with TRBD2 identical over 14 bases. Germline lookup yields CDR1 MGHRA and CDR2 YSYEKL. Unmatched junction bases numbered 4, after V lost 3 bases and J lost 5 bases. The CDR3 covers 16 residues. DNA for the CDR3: TGCGCCAGCAGCCAGACTAGCGGGAGGGCGGTAGATACGCAGTATTTT. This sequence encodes CASSQTSGRAVDTQYF.

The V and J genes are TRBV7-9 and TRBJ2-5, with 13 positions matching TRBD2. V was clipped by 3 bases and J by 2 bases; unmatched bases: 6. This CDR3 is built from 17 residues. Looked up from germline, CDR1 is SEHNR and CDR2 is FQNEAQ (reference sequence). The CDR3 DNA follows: TGTGCCAGCAGCTTTTTAGCGGGACTAGCGGGACAAGAGACCCAGTACTTC. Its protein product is CASSFLAGLAGQETQYF.

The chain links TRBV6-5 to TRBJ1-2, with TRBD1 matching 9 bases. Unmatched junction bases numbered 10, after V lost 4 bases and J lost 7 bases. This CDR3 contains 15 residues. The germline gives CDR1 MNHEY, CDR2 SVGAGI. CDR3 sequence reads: CASSSTGGRLGGYTF. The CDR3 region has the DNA TGTGCCAGCAGTTCGACAGGGGGGCGCTTGGGTGGCTACACCTTC.

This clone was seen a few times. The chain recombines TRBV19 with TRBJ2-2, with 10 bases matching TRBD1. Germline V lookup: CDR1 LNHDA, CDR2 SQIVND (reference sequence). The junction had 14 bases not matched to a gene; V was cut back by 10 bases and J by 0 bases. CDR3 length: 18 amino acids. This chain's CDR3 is CATQPGQGRPANTGELFF. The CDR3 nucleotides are TGTGCCACACAACCGGGACAGGGGCGCCCGGCGAACACCGGGGAGCTGTTTTTT.

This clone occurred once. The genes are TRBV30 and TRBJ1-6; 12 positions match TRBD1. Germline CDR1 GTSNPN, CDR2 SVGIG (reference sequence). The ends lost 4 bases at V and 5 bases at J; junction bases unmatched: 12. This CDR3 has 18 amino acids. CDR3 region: CAWKVPGQGAADNSPLHF. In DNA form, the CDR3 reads TGTGCCTGGAAAGTCCCGGGACAGGGGGCAGCCGATAATTCACCCCTCCACTTT.

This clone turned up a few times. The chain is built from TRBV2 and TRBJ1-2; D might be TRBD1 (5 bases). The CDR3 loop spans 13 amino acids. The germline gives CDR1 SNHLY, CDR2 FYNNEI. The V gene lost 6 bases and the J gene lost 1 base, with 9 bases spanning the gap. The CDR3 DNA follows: TGTGCCAGCAGGGGCGGGGGTAACTATGGCTACACCTTC. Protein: CASRGGGNYGYTF.

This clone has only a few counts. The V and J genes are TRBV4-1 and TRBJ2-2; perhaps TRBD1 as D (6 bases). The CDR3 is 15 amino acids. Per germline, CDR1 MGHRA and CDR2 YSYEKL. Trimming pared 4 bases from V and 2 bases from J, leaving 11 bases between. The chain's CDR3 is CASSLGQQNTGELFF. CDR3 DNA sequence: TGCGCCAGCAGCCTCGGACAGCAAAACACCGGGGAGCTGTTTTTT.

CDR3 nucleotide sequence: TGTGCCAGCTGTCGACAGGCCATATACAATGAGCAGTTCTTC. Its translation: CASCRQAIYNEQFF. V and J are TRBV18 and TRBJ2-1; maybe TRBD1 (6 bases). Trimming shortened V by 7 bases and J by 4 bases, and 14 bases separated the two germline ends. This CDR3 contains 14 residues. CDR1 and CDR2 from the germline V gene are KGHSH and LQKENI.

The CDR3 DNA is TGTGCTAGTGGTTTGGTGGGGACTAGCGGGGGGGTGTACGAGCAGTACTTC. This sequence encodes CASGLVGTSGGVYEQYF. The chain joins TRBV12-5 to TRBJ2-7, with 16 bases lining up with TRBD2. Germline CDR1 is LGHNT and CDR2 is FRNRAP. V was clipped by 0 bases and J by 4 bases; unmatched bases: 3. The CDR3 runs 17 residues.

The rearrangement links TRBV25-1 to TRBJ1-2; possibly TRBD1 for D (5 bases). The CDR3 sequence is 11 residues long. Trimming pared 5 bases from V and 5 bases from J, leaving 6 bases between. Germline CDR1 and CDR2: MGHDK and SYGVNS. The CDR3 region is CASSQGYGYTF. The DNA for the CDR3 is TGTGCCAGCAGTCAGGGTTATGGCTACACCTTC.

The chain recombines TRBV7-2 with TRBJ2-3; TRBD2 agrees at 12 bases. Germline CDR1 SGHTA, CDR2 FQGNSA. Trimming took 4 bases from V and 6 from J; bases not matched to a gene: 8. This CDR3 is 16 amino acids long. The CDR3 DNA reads TGTGCCAGCAGCTCCGGCTCTAGCGGGAGGGCCGATACGCAGTATTTT. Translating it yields CASSSGSSGRADTQYF.

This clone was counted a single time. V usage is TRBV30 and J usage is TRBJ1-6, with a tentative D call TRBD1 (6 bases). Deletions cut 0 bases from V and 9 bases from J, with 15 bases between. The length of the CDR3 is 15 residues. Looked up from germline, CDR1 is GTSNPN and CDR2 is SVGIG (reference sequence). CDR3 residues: CAWSVRGARSSPLHF. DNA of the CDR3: TGTGCCTGGAGTGTACGGGGGGCTCGTAGTTCACCCCTCCACTTT.

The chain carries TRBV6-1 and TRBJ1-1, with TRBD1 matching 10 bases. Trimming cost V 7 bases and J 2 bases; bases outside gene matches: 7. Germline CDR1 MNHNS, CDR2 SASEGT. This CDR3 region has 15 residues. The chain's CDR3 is CASTAGTGENTEAFF. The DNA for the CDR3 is TGTGCCAGCACGGCCGGGACAGGGGAAAACACTGAAGCTTTCTTT.